One sample yielded the 27 T cell receptor beta chains listed below, sequenced in a study of shared clonotypes between healthy human individuals. Assay: immunoSEQ multiplex PCR; the TCRdb copy retains only in-frame clones and omits some. Altogether 600,000 to 750,000 clones are present, approximately 79% being singletons, with the ten largest covering approximately 1.8%. Sequenced input: memory CD4+ T cells sorted from blood. Subset: CD45RA-negative fraction. All receptors derive from a young woman in good health.

The chain uses TRBV28 and TRBJ1-2; 8 positions match TRBD1. Trimming took 3 bases from V and 13 from J; bases not matched to a gene: 7. The germline V gene has CDR1 MDHEN and CDR2 SYDVKM. This CDR3 has 12 amino acids. CDR3 sequence: CASSLSGQASTF. The CDR3 DNA reads TGTGCCAGCAGTTTGTCGGGACAGGCTTCCACCTTC.

On this clone itself: This specimen includes other DNA sequences encoding the same CDR3. The rearrangement joins TRBV27 to TRBJ1-2; 7 nucleotides align to TRBD1. V shed 6 bases, J shed 1 base, and the junction held 8 bases outside the gene matches. CDR3 length: 15 amino acids. Germline CDR1 and CDR2: MNHEY and SMNVEV (reference sequence). The CDR3 is CASRPLDRDNYGYTF. The CDR3 bases are TGTGCCAGCAGACCCCTTGACAGGGATAACTATGGCTACACCTTC.

The rearrangement joins TRBV6-1 to TRBJ1-5, with TRBD1 matching 7 bases. The V gene's germline CDR1 is MNHNS and CDR2 SASEGT. J lost 8 bases, V lost 8 bases, and 12 bases had no gene match. This CDR3 is built from 14 residues. CDR3 sequence: CASSGQRIAEPQHF. The CDR3 DNA reads as TGTGCCAGCTCGGGACAGCGGATAGCGGAGCCCCAGCATTTT.

The V call is TRBV27, the J call TRBJ1-1; no reliable D call. Germline assignment: CDR1 MNHEY and CDR2 SMNVEV (reference sequence). V lost 5 bases to trimming and J lost 0 bases, with 10 bases between them. The CDR3 has 14 residues. The CDR3 nucleotides read TGTGCCAGCAGTCTTGAACGTCTGAACACTGAAGCTTTCTTT. Protein sequence: CASSLERLNTEAFF.

The rearrangement links TRBV4-2 to TRBJ1-3, with a possible D match to TRBD1 (5 bases). The germline V gene encodes CDR1 LGHNA and CDR2 YNFKEQ. This CDR3 contains 16 residues. Trimming removed 0 bases at V and 2 bases at J, with 11 bases between. The CDR3 bases are TGTGCCAGCAGCCAAGAATCAGGGCCTGCTGGAAACACCATATATTTT. Amino acids: CASSQESGPAGNTIYF.

The rearrangement joins TRBV6-5 to TRBJ1-5; perhaps TRBD1 as D (5 bases). Germline V CDR1 and CDR2: MNHEY, SVGAGI. V shed 6 bases and J shed 6 bases, with 12 bases lying between them. This CDR3 contains 13 residues. The CDR3 loop is CASSQNGGQPQHF. CDR3 DNA sequence: TGTGCCAGCAGCCAGAACGGGGGTCAGCCCCAGCATTTT.

Written as DNA, the CDR3 is TGTGCCTGGAGTAAACTAGCGGGATCCTACAATGAGCAGTTCTTC. It is translated as CAWSKLAGSYNEQFF. The chain uses TRBV30 and TRBJ2-1; TRBD2 agrees at 10 bases. With 2 bases clipped from V and 1 base from J, the junction kept 2 bases outside the gene matches. This CDR3 spans 15 amino acids. Germline CDR1 reads GTSNPN; CDR2 reads SVGIG (reference sequence).

This clone came up a few times. The chain carries TRBV18 and TRBJ1-3; D possibly corresponds to TRBD1 (6 bases). The germline V and J ends were trimmed by 2 bases and 1 base, with 9 bases remaining between them. Germline V gene lookup returns CDR1 KGHSH and CDR2 LQKENI. This CDR3 has 15 residues. CDR3 in amino acids: CASSPNTGSGNTIYF. In DNA form, the CDR3 reads TGTGCCAGCTCACCAAATACAGGGTCTGGAAACACCATATATTTT.

The chain carries TRBV7-8 and TRBJ2-1; the match to TRBD2 covers 7 bases. The CDR3 extends over 15 amino acids. The germline gives CDR1 SGHVS, CDR2 FQNEAQ. J was trimmed by 5 bases and V by 0 bases; bases with no gene match: 4. The CDR3: CASSLAAGAHNEQFF. The DNA of the CDR3 is TGTGCCAGCAGCTTAGCCGCGGGAGCCCACAATGAGCAGTTCTTC.

The rearrangement joins TRBV7-2 to TRBJ1-5; D gene ambiguous. V was cut by 3 bases and J by 4 bases, with 10 bases left in between. Germline loops: CDR1 SGHTA, CDR2 FQGNSA. This CDR3 has 14 amino acids. The CDR3 DNA reads TGTGCCAGCAGCTTTCGGTCGCCGAATCAGCCCCAGCATTTT. Its translation: CASSFRSPNQPQHF.

The chain uses TRBV7-6 and TRBJ2-5; TRBD2 matches 8 bases. The DNA end lines up better with TRBJ2-7; the J call may be wrong. CDR1 is SGHVS, CDR2 FNYEAQ, per germline. The CDR3 has 15 residues. In nucleotides, the CDR3 is TGTGCCAGCAGCTTAGGTGCGGGAGGCCCCTACGAGCAGTACTTC. This gives the protein CASSLGAGGPYEQYF.

The chain combines TRBV10-3 with TRBJ2-3, with D unclear. Trimming cost V 2 bases and J 2 bases, with 8 bases left between them. There are 14 residues in the CDR3. CDR1 and CDR2 from the germline V gene are ENHRY and SYGVKD. CDR3 residues: CAISEGSNTDTQYF. In nucleotides, the CDR3 is TGTGCCATCAGTGAGGGCAGTAACACAGATACGCAGTATTTT.

This clone was found a few times. This sequence joins TRBV30 and TRBJ2-7; D unresolved. The ends were cut back, 1 base at V and 6 bases at J, with 10 bases in the middle. Germline-derived CDR1 and CDR2 are GTSNPN and SVGIG (reference sequence). This CDR3 has 12 amino acids. The CDR3 reads CAWSAPPGEQYF. CDR3 DNA: TGTGCCTGGAGTGCCCCTCCCGGCGAGCAGTACTTC. The whole variable domain, remainder taken from reference TRBV30 and TRBJ2-7, is SQTIHQWPATLVQPVGSPLSLECTVEGTSNPNLYWYRQAAGRGLQLLFYSVGIGQISSEVPQNLSASRPQDRQFILSSKKLLLSDSGFYLCAWSAPPGEQYFGPGTRLTVT.

The J gene is TRBJ2-3, the V gene TRBV7-9; no reliable D call. Germline CDR1 SEHNR, CDR2 FQNEAQ (reference sequence). CDR3 length: 13 residues. V shed 9 bases and J shed 3 bases, with 13 bases lying between them. The CDR3 sequence: CARRAFDTDTQYF. The CDR3 coding sequence is TGTGCCAGAAGAGCTTTCGATACAGATACGCAGTATTTT.

The rearrangement joins TRBV19 to TRBJ2-7; D might be TRBD2 (5 bases). The CDR3 runs to 14 residues. Deletions cut 3 bases from V and 3 bases from J, with 12 bases between. Germline lookup yields CDR1 LNHDA and CDR2 SQIVND (reference sequence). Written as DNA, the CDR3 is TGTGCCAGTAGTATCAGACGGGATGTCTACGAGCAGTACTTC. It yields the protein CASSIRRDVYEQYF.

Concerning this clone itself: Mismatch with germline at one junction end may stem from a read error. V and J are TRBV20-1 and TRBJ2-2; a possible D gene is TRBD2 (5 bases). Germline V CDR1 and CDR2: DFQATT, SNEGSKA (reference sequence). The length of the CDR3 is 10 residues. CDR3 sequence: CSARIRGAVF. The CDR3 nucleotides are TGCAGTGCTAGGATCCGGGGAGCTGTTTTT.

In this sample, this clone turned up once. The chain combines TRBV12-5 with TRBJ1-2; D gene ambiguous. The CDR3 totals 16 residues. Trimming took off 0 bases at V and 2 bases at J, with 13 bases between the two ends. Germline CDR1 is LGHNT and CDR2 is FRNRAP. The CDR3 reads CASGLVLPGVNYGYTF. CDR3 sequence (DNA): TGTGCTAGTGGTTTGGTATTACCGGGAGTAAACTATGGCTACACCTTC.

The rearrangement uses TRBV2 and TRBJ2-5; 8 bases map to TRBD2. With 8 bases clipped from V and 1 base from J, the junction kept 12 bases outside the gene matches. This CDR3 has 16 amino acids. Per the germline V gene, CDR1 is SNHLY and CDR2 is FYNNEI. In DNA form, the CDR3 reads TGTGCCAGCTCTCGGGGTAGCGGGGCCCCCCAAGAGACCCAGTACTTC. Translated: CASSRGSGAPQETQYF.

This clone appeared a few times. The rearrangement links TRBV10-3 to TRBJ1-4, with 8 bases matching TRBD1. The CDR3 loop spans 14 amino acids. Germline CDR1 reads ENHRY; CDR2 reads SYGVKD. V was clipped by 0 bases and J by 8 bases; unmatched bases: 2. The CDR3 protein is CAISESGTGEKLFF. For the CDR3, the DNA is TGTGCCATCAGTGAGTCAGGGACAGGAGAAAAACTGTTTTTT.

The chain recombines TRBV9 with TRBJ2-5, with 8 positions matching TRBD1. The germline CDR1 and CDR2 sequences are SGDLS and YYNGEE. The CDR3 extends over 15 amino acids. V lost 0 bases, J lost 4 bases, and 5 bases stayed unmatched. The CDR3 nucleotides read TGTGCCAGCAGCGTAGCCGGGACAGGAGTAGAGACCCAGTACTTC. Translation gives CASSVAGTGVETQYF.

V gene TRBV19 combines with J gene TRBJ2-7; 9 positions match TRBD1. Germline V lookup: CDR1 LNHDA, CDR2 SQIVND (reference sequence). J gave up 5 bases and V 9 bases, and 5 bases lay outside the gene matches. CDR3 length equals 12 residues. The CDR3 DNA reads TGTGCCAGCACAGGGGGCATCGACGAGCAGTACTTC. As protein: CASTGGIDEQYF.

This clone was recorded at least ten times. This rearrangement joins TRBV7-8 to TRBJ2-2; D is undetermined. CDR3 size: 15 residues. In germline, CDR1 is SGHVS, CDR2 FQNEAQ. With 2 bases removed from V and 2 bases from J, the gap between germline ends came to 9 bases. CDR3 region: CASSLSRVNTGELFF. The CDR3 DNA follows: TGTGCCAGCAGCTTATCTCGGGTTAACACCGGGGAGCTGTTTTTT.

The chain recombines TRBV19 with TRBJ1-2; 7 bases match TRBD1. There are 14 residues in the CDR3. V trimming: 9 bases; J trimming: 2 bases; junction bases outside the gene matches: 9. The V gene's germline CDR1 is LNHDA and CDR2 SQIVND (reference sequence). CDR3 amino acids: CASKNEQGNYGYTF. For the CDR3, the DNA is TGTGCCAGCAAAAATGAACAGGGGAACTATGGCTACACCTTC.

CDR3 residues: CASSEQGEDGYTF. CDR3 in DNA: TGTGCCAGCAGCGAACAGGGAGAGGATGGCTACACCTTC. The V and J genes are TRBV7-9 and TRBJ1-2; perhaps TRBD1 as D (6 bases). CDR1 and CDR2 (germline): SEHNR, FQNEAQ (reference sequence). This CDR3 is 13 amino acids long. Trimming left V 5 bases short and J 6 bases short, with 13 bases between.

This sequence joins TRBV18 and TRBJ2-7; D unclear. The CDR3 has 16 residues. Germline V gene sequence: CDR1 KGHSH, CDR2 LQKENI. V was trimmed by 6 bases and J by 2 bases, leaving 20 bases between them. CDR3: CASSLRLQANTYEQYF. The CDR3 DNA reads TGTGCCAGCTCCCTGCGGCTTCAGGCGAACACCTACGAGCAGTACTTC.

The chain links TRBV28 to TRBJ1-4, with D unresolved. CDR3 size: 15 residues. CDR1 and CDR2 from the germline V gene are MDHEN and SYDVKM. V was clipped by 5 bases and J by 5 bases, with 15 bases between them. The CDR3 DNA reads as TGTGCCAGCAGTCCAGAGGACCGACGGAATGAAAAACTGTTTTTT. As protein: CASSPEDRRNEKLFF.

The gene calls are TRBV6-1 and TRBJ1-5, with D perhaps TRBD1 (5 bases). With 4 bases removed from V and 3 bases from J, the gap between germline ends came to 13 bases. Germline assignment: CDR1 MNHNS and CDR2 SASEGT. The CDR3 covers 15 residues. The CDR3 sequence: CASSGRWGVNQPQHF. The DNA for the CDR3 is TGTGCCAGCAGTGGCCGCTGGGGGGTCAATCAGCCCCAGCATTTT.